This T cell receptor (beta chain) is drawn from a study of human T cells and chemical hapten exposure. Specified time point: patch test 3, about 24 weeks after DPC sensitization. Indicated treatment: therapeutic diphenylcyclopropenone sensitization with weekly scalp DPC. The library labeled individual cDNA molecules by adding unique molecular identifiers to them. Via MiXCR, TCRdb re-called the RACE reads, giving one row per CDR3 protein. The data show roughly 150,000 distinct CDR3 sequences, roughly 26% seen once. Germline CDR1 and CDR2: GTSNPN and SVGIG (reference sequence). The CDR3 totals 15 residues. Between the trimmed V and J ends, which lost 2 bases and 2 bases, there was a span of 13 bases.

The sequences come from whole blood, collected in connection with sensitization to the hapten diphenylcyclopropenone (DPC). The sequence came from a woman between 18 and 29 years old with alopecia areata. Some clones in this sample may be carry-over from other donors' samples. V and J are TRBV30 and TRBJ1-5, with TRBD1 as a possible D gene (6 bases). CDR3 coding DNA: TGTGCCTGGAGTCAAGGGGGATGGGGCAATCAGCCCCAGCATTTT. Translated, it gives CAWSQGGWGNQPQHF.